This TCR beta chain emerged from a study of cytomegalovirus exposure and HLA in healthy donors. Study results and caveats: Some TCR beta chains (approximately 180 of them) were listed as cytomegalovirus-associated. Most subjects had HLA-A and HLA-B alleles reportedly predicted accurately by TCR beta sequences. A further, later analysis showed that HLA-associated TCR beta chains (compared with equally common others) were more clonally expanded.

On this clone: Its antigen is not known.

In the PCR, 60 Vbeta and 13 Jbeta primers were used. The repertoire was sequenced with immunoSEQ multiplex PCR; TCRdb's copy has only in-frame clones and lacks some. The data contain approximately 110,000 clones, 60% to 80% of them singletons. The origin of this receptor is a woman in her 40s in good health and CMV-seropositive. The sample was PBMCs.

The CDR3 coding sequence is TGTGCCAGCAGTTCCGCGGAGACAGGGGGCCAAGAGACCCAGTACTTC. Residues: CASSSAETGGQETQYF. V usage is TRBV28 and J usage is TRBJ2-5, with 9 nucleotides matching TRBD1. V trimming: 4 bases; J trimming: 1 base; junction bases outside the gene matches: 7. The V gene's germline CDR1 is MDHEN and CDR2 SYDVKM. The CDR3 is 16 amino acids.